A selection of T cell receptor beta chains follows, all from one sample in a study of T-cell reconstitution after alpha-beta-depleted transplantation in children. TCRdb re-derived calls from the PCR reads in MiXCR, one entry per CDR3 protein. The sample consists of about 540,000 distinct CDR3 sequences, about a sixth of them appearing once. The sequenced sample was PBMCs from the stem cell graft donor, obtained from the stem cell graft. These receptors were obtained from a human donor who donated a stem cell graft to a child with acute lymphoblastic leukemia. Each CDR3 is given with its conserved first and last residue. D genes are given only for firm matches. Clone size, where shown, is once, few, many, or a class for clones that have expanded.

CDR3 length,J gene,V gene,D gene,clone size,CDR3 protein,CDR3 DNA
14,TRBJ2-7,TRBV20-1,TRBD1,.,CSAFKDRGRYEQYF,TGCAGTGCTTTTAAGGACAGGGGGCGTTACGAGCAGTACTTC
16,TRBJ1-2,TRBV9,.,few,CASIGNAKGPNYGYTF,TGTGCCAGCATCGGTAACGCTAAGGGACCAAACTATGGCTACACCTTC
16,TRBJ2-3,TRBV24-1,.,.,CATSPSPSISTDTQYF,TGTGCCACCAGTCCGAGTCCCTCGATAAGCACAGATACGCAGTATTTT
15,TRBJ2-1,TRBV2,TRBD1,.,CASSGIGQGYNEQFF,TGTGCCAGCAGTGGAATCGGACAGGGTTACAATGAGCAGTTCTTC
15,TRBJ1-2,TRBV2,.,.,CASSDYTLGVYGYTF,TGTGCCAGCAGTGATTACACCTTAGGCGTTTATGGCTACACCTTC
16,TRBJ2-7,TRBV29-1,TRBD2,.,CSVGQTSGFPDYEQYF,TGCAGCGTCGGTCAGACTAGCGGGTTCCCTGACTACGAGCAGTACTTC
17,TRBJ2-7,TRBV5-1,TRBD2,.,CASSLAGGTSGPYEQYF,TGCGCCAGCAGCTTGGCCGGAGGGACTAGCGGGCCCTACGAGCAGTACTTC
15,TRBJ2-7,TRBV7-2,.,few,CASSLGGTGPYEQYF,TGTGCCAGCAGCTTAGGGGGGACGGGGCCCTACGAGCAGTACTTC
11,TRBJ2-1,TRBV3-1,.,few,CASSRVDEQFF,TGTGCCAGCAGTAGGGTTGATGAGCAGTTCTTC
17,TRBJ2-1,TRBV15,TRBD2,few,CATSRDFGTTIYNEQFF,TGTGCCACCAGCAGAGATTTCGGGACTACCATATACAATGAGCAGTTCTTC
14,TRBJ2-4,TRBV12-3/TRBV12-4,.,.,CASSPRGDENIQYF,TGTGCCAGCAGTCCCCGAGGGGATGAAAACATTCAGTACTTC
19,TRBJ2-1,TRBV20-1,TRBD2,.,CSARAPSQASGRGYNEQFF,TGCAGTGCTAGAGCCCCCTCTCAGGCTAGCGGGAGGGGGTACAATGAGCAGTTCTTC
14,TRBJ1-5,TRBV20-1,TRBD1,.,CSAIRDRMGQPQHF,TGCAGTGCTATAAGGGACAGAATGGGTCAGCCCCAGCATTTT
15,TRBJ2-1,TRBV5-5,.,.,CASSSGTATYNEQFF,TGTGCCAGCAGCTCCGGGACGGCTACCTACAATGAGCAGTTCTTC
13,TRBJ1-1,TRBV27,.,.,CASIGPSLTEAFF,TGTGCCAGCATAGGGCCATCTCTCACTGAAGCTTTCTTT
15,TRBJ2-3,TRBV18,.,few,CASSPARDWADTQYF,TGTGCCAGCTCACCAGCCCGGGACTGGGCGGATACGCAGTATTTT
17,TRBJ2-1,TRBV10-3,TRBD2,many,CAISLLAGLGRGNEQFF,TGTGCCATCAGTTTGCTAGCGGGGTTGGGGCGGGGCAATGAGCAGTTCTTC
13,TRBJ2-7,TRBV3-1,TRBD1,.,CASSQNRGNEQYF,TGTGCCAGCAGCCAAAACAGGGGAAACGAGCAGTACTTC
15,TRBJ1-6,TRBV25-1,.,few,CASSVLEGDASPLHF,TGTGCCAGCAGTGTTCTAGAGGGTGACGCTTCACCCCTCCACTTT
16,TRBJ2-5,TRBV5-1,TRBD1,.,CASSPDRDYYQETQYF,TGCGCCAGCAGCCCTGACAGGGATTATTACCAAGAGACCCAGTACTTC
13,TRBJ2-7,TRBV7-8,TRBD2,.,CASKGGRQYEQYF,TGTGCCAGCAAAGGCGGGAGGCAATACGAGCAGTACTTC
17,TRBJ2-6,TRBV27,.,.,CASSPWTYPSGANVLTF,TGTGCCAGCAGCCCCTGGACATACCCCTCTGGGGCCAACGTCCTGACTTTC
14,TRBJ2-7,TRBV20-1,.,.,CSARSAQGYYEQYF,TGCAGTGCTAGATCGGCCCAGGGGTACTACGAGCAGTACTTC
13,TRBJ2-1,TRBV10-3,.,few,CAISVGLRNEQFF,TGTGCCATCAGTGTCGGCCTAAGGAATGAGCAGTTCTTC
12,TRBJ2-1,TRBV2,.,.,CASTRDYNEQFF,TGTGCCAGCACCCGGGACTACAATGAGCAGTTCTTC
13,TRBJ1-6,TRBV6-5,.,.,CASSYGPGASLHF,TGTGCCAGCAGTTACGGGCCGGGGGCTAGCCTCCACTTT
16,TRBJ1-3,TRBV21-1,.,few,CASSKITDEAGNTIYF,TGTGCCAGCAGCAAAATTACCGACGAGGCTGGAAACACCATATATTTT
16,TRBJ2-7,TRBV10-1,TRBD2,few,CASSDPASGNTYEQYF,TGCGCCAGCAGTGACCCCGCTAGCGGGAATACCTACGAGCAGTACTTC
14,TRBJ2-2,TRBV6-4,.,few,CASSASGATGELFF,TGTGCCAGCAGCGCCTCGGGGGCCACCGGGGAGCTGTTTTTT
18,TRBJ2-1,TRBV6-1,TRBD2,.,CASSEQWRTSGIKNEQFF,TGTGCCAGCAGTGAACAGTGGCGGACTAGCGGTATAAAGAATGAGCAGTTCTTC
21,TRBJ2-1,TRBV12-5,TRBD2,.,CASGLRTGGLAGGPLNYEQFF,TGTGCTAGTGGTTTGAGGACAGGGGGGCTAGCGGGAGGGCCTCTTAACTATGAGCAGTTCTTC
14,TRBJ1-5,TRBV5-6,.,few,CASSLGAYHQPQHF,TGTGCCAGCAGCTTGGGAGCGTATCATCAGCCCCAGCATTTT
13,TRBJ1-2,TRBV14,.,.,CASSLFRADGYTF,TGTGCCAGCAGCCTTTTCAGAGCAGACGGCTACACCTTC
14,TRBJ1-2,TRBV5-1,.,many,CASSLDQGIYGYTF,TGCGCCAGCAGCTTGGATCAGGGGATCTATGGCTACACCTTC
14,TRBJ2-2,TRBV20-1,.,.,CSAPSGRGTGELFF,TGCAGTGCTCCCTCGGGACGGGGCACCGGGGAGCTGTTTTTT
16,TRBJ2-7,TRBV7-9,.,.,CASSATGPASSYEQYF,TGTGCCAGCAGCGCAACGGGACCCGCGAGCTCCTACGAGCAGTACTTC
13,TRBJ2-5,TRBV27,.,.,CASSLFGGETQYF,TGTGCCAGCAGTTTATTTGGGGGGGAGACCCAGTACTTC
19,TRBJ2-3,TRBV20-1,TRBD2,medium-sized,CSARLTGTSGVRGRNTQYF,TGCAGTGCCCGACTGACCGGGACTAGCGGGGTGCGGGGTCGTAATACGCAGTATTTT
15,TRBJ2-1,TRBV10-2,TRBD1,.,CASSGTGGVYNEQFF,TGCGCCAGCAGCGGGACAGGGGGCGTCTACAATGAGCAGTTCTTC
14,TRBJ2-3,TRBV18,.,few,CASSPPRGTDTQYF,TGTGCCAGCTCACCACCGCGGGGCACAGATACGCAGTATTTT
16,TRBJ2-5,TRBV3-1,.,.,CASSQGGGRYQETQYF,TGTGCCAGCAGCCAAGGAGGCGGGCGGTACCAAGAGACCCAGTACTTC
15,TRBJ1-4,TRBV5-1,.,few,CASSRRGVANEKLFF,TGCGCCAGCAGCCGCCGGGGCGTCGCTAATGAAAAACTGTTTTTT
16,TRBJ2-3,TRBV5-5,TRBD2,once,CASRRILAGTTDTQYF,TGTGCCAGCAGACGAATCCTAGCGGGAACCACAGATACGCAGTATTTT
11,TRBJ1-1,TRBV29-1,.,few,CSVVFGGKAFF,TGCAGCGTTGTATTCGGCGGGAAAGCTTTCTTT
16,TRBJ2-1,TRBV5-1,TRBD2,few,CASSAMTSGRAIEQFF,TGCGCCAGCAGCGCGATGACTAGCGGGAGGGCCATTGAGCAGTTCTTC
13,TRBJ2-3,TRBV5-1,.,many,CASRRGRTDTQYF,TGCGCCAGCAGGAGGGGCCGCACAGATACGCAGTATTTT
16,TRBJ1-5,TRBV30,TRBD1,.,CAWRAPDRENNQPQHF,TGTGCCTGGAGAGCTCCCGACAGGGAAAACAATCAGCCCCAGCATTTT
14,TRBJ2-7,TRBV3-1,TRBD2,few,CASSLPGTSFEQYF,TGTGCCAGCAGCCTTCCCGGGACTAGCTTCGAGCAGTACTTC
13,TRBJ1-6,TRBV10-1,.,.,CASTRDEDSPLHF,TGCGCCAGTACTCGGGACGAAGATTCACCCCTCCACTTT
15,TRBJ2-7,TRBV9,TRBD1,few,CASSGGTGDLDEQYF,TGTGCCAGCAGCGGAGGGACAGGGGATTTAGACGAGCAGTACTTC
12,TRBJ2-7,TRBV29-1,.,.,CSVVVGAHEQYF,TGCAGCGTTGTAGTGGGGGCCCACGAGCAGTACTTC
15,TRBJ2-5,TRBV5-1,.,few,CASSLLSGRPETQYF,TGCGCCAGCAGCTTGCTCAGCGGGCGCCCAGAGACCCAGTACTTC
18,TRBJ2-1,TRBV25-1,.,few,CASSDLGQPGDSYNEQFF,TGTGCCAGCAGTGACCTTGGACAGCCCGGGGACTCCTACAATGAGCAGTTCTTC
15,TRBJ1-2,TRBV20-1,.,few,CSARNPQTMIYGYTF,TGCAGTGCTAGAAATCCCCAGACTATGATATATGGCTACACCTTC
12,TRBJ1-1,TRBV25-1,TRBD1,.,CASGFPGQGSFF,TGTGCCAGCGGCTTTCCGGGACAGGGGTCTTTCTTT
16,TRBJ2-1,TRBV12-3/TRBV12-4,.,few,CASRSSAREKDNEQFF,TGTGCCAGCAGGTCTAGCGCGCGGGAAAAGGACAATGAGCAGTTCTTC
16,TRBJ1-2,TRBV15,.,few,CATSRGGGSARYGYTF,TGTGCCACCAGCAGAGGAGGTGGGTCGGCAAGGTATGGCTACACCTTC
15,TRBJ1-1,TRBV12-3/TRBV12-4,TRBD1,few,CASSGLQGAGPEAFF,TGTGCCAGCAGTGGGCTACAGGGGGCCGGACCTGAAGCTTTCTTT
18,TRBJ2-1,TRBV9,TRBD2,.,CASSGTGTSGRAYNEQFF,TGTGCCAGCAGCGGAACCGGGACTAGCGGGAGGGCCTACAATGAGCAGTTCTTC